This TCR beta chain was sequenced in a study of T-cell reconstitution after alpha-beta-depleted transplantation in children. As for this clonotype: Its target is not known.

Study results and caveats: From newly produced T cells came most of the T-cell counts and diversity one year after transplant. Expanded clones from the graft, numbering several hundred, reportedly supplied alpha-beta T cells about two months after transplant. The origin of high day-60 TCRbeta diversity in some patients lay in surviving recipient T cells and thymic progenitors.

Unique molecular identifiers were used in preparing the TCRbeta library. TCRdb reprocessed the PCR reads via MiXCR and lists one record per CDR3 protein. The data hold 450,000 to 550,000 distinct CDR3 sequences, with about an eighth observed a single time. Germline-derived CDR1 and CDR2 are LGHNA and YSLEER. This CDR3 comprises 16 residues. The junction had 5 bases not matched to a gene; V was cut back by 2 bases and J by 0 bases. This rearrangement joins TRBV4-3 to TRBJ1-2, with 8 bases aligning to TRBD1. The clonotype was recovered from a female patient between 2 and 15 years old who had a stem cell transplant for aplastic anemia, so the T cells may come from the graft donor. Here the sequenced sample was PBMCs, mostly from graft donor cells, taken 180 days after TCRalphabeta/CD19-depleted stem cell transplant. The CDR3, as DNA: TGCGCCAGCAGCCAAAGACAGGGGACCGCTAACTATGGCTACACCTTC. Translation: CASSQRQGTANYGYTF.